These T cell receptor beta chains were read from a single sample in a study of T cells in localized non-small cell lung cancer. Assay used: immunoSEQ multiplex PCR; TCRdb lists only in-frame clones, some missing. The sample includes about 1,700 clones, approximately 33% of them seen just once. The specimen comprised normal lung tissue next to the tumor, sampled before any cancer treatment. The source is a female donor over 55 with stage II squamous cell lung carcinoma. Each CDR3 is given with its conserved first and last residue. Fields, in order: clone size, V gene, J gene, D gene, CDR3 DNA, CDR3 protein. The D gene is left open where the match is weak. A clone size is listed for some rows: how often the clone was seen (once, few, many), or a class if it is expanded.

few	TRBV6-8	TRBJ2-7	.	TGTGCCAGCAGTCCAGGGGCAGGGCTCTCCTACGAGCAGTACTTC	CASSPGAGLSYEQYF
.	TRBV29-1	TRBJ1-1	.	TGCAGCGTTGTCGAATATGGAGGACAGCTCGAAGCTTTCTTT	CSVVEYGGQLEAFF
few	TRBV9	TRBJ1-5	TRBD1	TGTGCCAGCAGCGAAAGGGACAGGCCGAATCACCCCCAGCATTTT	CASSERDRPNHPQHF
.	TRBV23-1	TRBJ2-7	TRBD1	TGCGCCAGCAGTCCCGCCGGCCCGGGGACAGAGGGCAAAGAGGAGTACTTC	CASSPAGPGTEGKEEYF
.	TRBV30	TRBJ2-1	.	TGTGCCTGGAGTGTCGTCCCTTCAAGTGAGCAGTTCTTC	CAWSVVPSSEQFF
.	TRBV18	TRBJ2-1	TRBD2	TGTGCCAGCTCAGCGACTAGCGGGAAGGAGGCTGAGCAGTTCTTC	CASSATSGKEAEQFF
.	TRBV28	TRBJ1-1	.	TGTGCCAGCAGTTTGGTCAGCACTGAAGCTTTCTTT	CASSLVSTEAFF
large	TRBV11-3	TRBJ2-2	.	TGTGCCAGCAGCTTAGGGCAGCCAGGGACCGGGGAGCTGTTTTTT	CASSLGQPGTGELFF
.	TRBV9	TRBJ2-1	.	TGTGCCAGCAGCGCCATCAGGGGCAATGAGCAGTTCTTC	CASSAIRGNEQFF
few	TRBV2	TRBJ2-3	.	TGTGCCAGCTCTGGGACGGGTTTCACAGATACGCAGTATTTT	CASSGTGFTDTQYF
medium-sized	TRBV9	TRBJ1-2	.	TGTGCCAGCAGCGCCCCGTGGGGCAGGGAGGATGGCTACACCTTC	CASSAPWGREDGYTF
.	TRBV15	TRBJ2-1	.	TGTGCCACCAGCAGAGCTTGGGGAACCTACAATGAGCAGTTCTTC	CATSRAWGTYNEQFF
.	TRBV29-1	TRBJ2-3	TRBD1	TGCAGCGTTGAGGCCTATGGACAGGTTGTGGCAGATACGCAGTATTTT	CSVEAYGQVVADTQYF
.	TRBV19	TRBJ2-3	TRBD1	TGTGCCAGTATGGGGGACAGTACAGATACGCAGTATTTT	CASMGDSTDTQYF
few	TRBV11-3	TRBJ2-1	.	TGTGCCAGCAGCTTACTCGAGGCGTACAATGAGCAGTTCTTC	CASSLLEAYNEQFF
.	TRBV30	TRBJ1-2	TRBD1	TGTGCCTGGAGCCCTTCCGACAGGGAGGTCTATGGCTACACCTTC	CAWSPSDREVYGYTF
.	TRBV12-5	TRBJ2-7	TRBD2	TGTGCTAGCAAGTATGGACTAGCGGGGTACGAGCAGTACTTC	CASKYGLAGYEQYF
few	TRBV11-3	TRBJ1-6	.	TGTGCCAGCAGCTCGGCTTTCCGTAATTCACCCCTCCACTTT	CASSSAFRNSPLHF
.	TRBV6-8	TRBJ1-2	.	TGTGCCAGCAGCTCAGAGTTTCGGACAGCACATGGCTACACCTTC	CASSSEFRTAHGYTF
few	TRBV12-5	TRBJ2-1	TRBD2	TGTGCCAGCACCTTCTTGGGCGGGAGGGCCGGCAATGAGCAGTTCTTC	CASTFLGGRAGNEQFF
.	TRBV7-4	TRBJ2-1	TRBD1	TGTGCCAGCAGCCTCGGGACAGGTCGGAACAATGAGCAGTTCTTC	CASSLGTGRNNEQFF
once	TRBV5-1	TRBJ2-2	.	TGCGCCAGCAGCTTGTTGACAGACACCGGGGAGCTGTTTTTT	CASSLLTDTGELFF
few	TRBV14	TRBJ1-2	TRBD1	TGTGCCAGCAGCCCGGACAGGGGACTGAACTATGGCTACACCTTC	CASSPDRGLNYGYTF
medium-sized	TRBV11-3	TRBJ2-5	TRBD1	TGTGCCAGCAGCTTGGCTACCGGGACAGCCAAAGAGACCCAGTACTTC	CASSLATGTAKETQYF
.	TRBV18	TRBJ2-1	.	TGTGCCAGCTCACCCGGGGTCAGCTCCTACAATGAGCAGTTCTTC	CASSPGVSSYNEQFF
few	TRBV11-3	TRBJ1-4	TRBD1	TGTGCCAGCAGCCCGCGGACAGGGGGAAGTGAAAAACTGTTTTTT	CASSPRTGGSEKLFF
.	TRBV29-1	TRBJ2-5	.	TGCAGCGTTTTAGGCCGAGGGGCTGAGGTGGAGACCCAGTACTTC	CSVLGRGAEVETQYF
.	TRBV6-8	TRBJ1-1	.	TGTGCCAGCAACCCGGGGAGTTATAACACTGAAGCTTTCTTT	CASNPGSYNTEAFF
.	TRBV19	TRBJ2-7	.	TGTGCCTCTGGGGGGATCTCCTACGAGCAGTACTTC	CASGGISYEQYF
.	TRBV9	TRBJ2-5	TRBD2	TGTGCCAGCAGCGTGGGTAGCGGGGAGGAGACCCAGTACTTC	CASSVGSGEETQYF
.	TRBV6-8	TRBJ2-5	TRBD1	TGTGCCAGCAGGCCGGGACAGGGGAGTGGAGAGACCCAGTACTTC	CASRPGQGSGETQYF
.	TRBV30	TRBJ2-1	.	TGTGCCTGGAAGGCAGACAATGAGCAGTTCTTC	CAWKADNEQFF
.	TRBV6-8	TRBJ2-3	.	TGTGCCAGCAGTTCCGCGGTCGGTGCACGAGGATTTCCAGATACGCAGTATTTT	CASSSAVGARGFPDTQYF
medium-sized	TRBV11-3	TRBJ1-2	.	TGTGCCAGCAGCTCCAATCGAGGGCTGGACGTATATGGCTACACCTTC	CASSSNRGLDVYGYTF
few	TRBV11-3	TRBJ2-1	TRBD2	TGTGCCAGCAGACCGAGCGGGGGGGCGCACAATGAGCAGTTCTTC	CASRPSGGAHNEQFF
.	TRBV18	TRBJ1-2	.	TGTGCCAGCTCACCCCCCATGAGGGACTATGGCTACACCTTC	CASSPPMRDYGYTF
.	TRBV6-8	TRBJ2-7	TRBD1	TGTGCCAGCAGTTACTTAGGACAGGGAGGCGAGCAGTACTTC	CASSYLGQGGEQYF
.	TRBV18	TRBJ1-5	TRBD1	TGTGCCAGCTCACCTGGGACAGGGGGCGCGGGGCGTCAGCCCCAGCATTTT	CASSPGTGGAGRQPQHF
once	TRBV10-2	TRBJ1-6	.	TGCGCCGTCTCCATGACGGACGGAAATTCACCCCTCCACTTT	CAVSMTDGNSPLHF
.	TRBV6-8	TRBJ1-1	.	TGTGCCAGTAGTCCCGCGGACCGCACTGAAGCTTTCTTT	CASSPADRTEAFF
.	TRBV18	TRBJ2-3	TRBD1	TGTGCCAGCTCACAGGGGGCGAGCCCCACAGATACGCAGTATTTT	CASSQGASPTDTQYF
.	TRBV28	TRBJ2-7	TRBD2	TGTGCCAGCTGGGGGGGAAAGGGGTATGACGCCTACGAGCAGTACTTC	CASWGGKGYDAYEQYF
few	TRBV9	TRBJ2-2	TRBD2	TGTGCCAGCAGTGCTAGCGGGGGCTCCACCGGGGAGCTGTTTTTT	CASSASGGSTGELFF
.	TRBV11-3	TRBJ2-5	TRBD1	TGTGCCAGCAGCTCCGGGACAGGGGCTCTAGAGACCCAGTACTTC	CASSSGTGALETQYF
large	TRBV11-3	TRBJ2-7	TRBD1	TGTGCCAGCAGTCCCGGACAGGACTCCTCCTACGAGCAGTACTTC	CASSPGQDSSYEQYF
.	TRBV30	TRBJ1-5	TRBD1	TGTGCCTGGAGTGCGGGACAGGGGCATCAGCCCCAGCATTTT	CAWSAGQGHQPQHF
few	TRBV6-7	TRBJ1-1	.	TGTGCCAGCAGTCCGAACACTGAAGCTTTCTTT	CASSPNTEAFF
few	TRBV6-8	TRBJ2-3	.	TGTGCCAGCAGCGGACGGTTAATCACAGATACGCAGTATTTT	CASSGRLITDTQYF
.	TRBV9	TRBJ1-4	.	TGTGCCAGCAGCTCCGAACAGGAAAAACTGTTTTTT	CASSSEQEKLFF
few	TRBV6-1	TRBJ2-7	.	TGTGCCAGCAGTGAAGCCCCAAGGGGCTACGAGCAGTACTTC	CASSEAPRGYEQYF
.	TRBV15	TRBJ1-1	.	TGTGCCACCAGCCGATCCGTTGAAGGCGCTGAAGCTTTCTTT	CATSRSVEGAEAFF
.	TRBV28	TRBJ1-3	.	TGTGCCAGCAGTTTGGTAGGGGAAGGCTCTGGAAACACCATATATTTT	CASSLVGEGSGNTIYF
.	TRBV15	TRBJ1-4	.	TGTGCCACCAGCAGAAGTGGGTATAATGAAAAACTGTTTTTT	CATSRSGYNEKLFF
.	TRBV28	TRBJ1-5	.	TGTGCCAGCAGTTTGTGGGCTCAGCCCCAGCATTTT	CASSLWAQPQHF
few	TRBV6-8	TRBJ1-3	TRBD1	TGTGCCATCAGGGGGACAGGTACTGGAAACACCATATATTTT	CAIRGTGTGNTIYF